Each of the 2 T cell receptor beta chains below was sequenced from the same sample in a study of graft-versus-host responses after intestinal transplantation. The repertoire was sequenced with immunoSEQ multiplex PCR; TCRdb's copy has only in-frame clones and lacks some. The data show tens of thousands of clones, 90% to 95% seen once. Their cognate antigens are unknown. Specimen: unstimulated CD8+ T cells sorted from spleen or lymph node cells, collected before intestinal transplant. The receptors derive from a human donor who received an intestinal transplant.

This clone showed up just once. The chain joins TRBV6-5 to TRBJ1-6; D call uncertain. The V and J ends lost 2 bases and 0 bases respectively, with 5 bases between them. CDR1 MNHEY and CDR2 SVGAGI come from the germline V gene. CDR3 length: 15 amino acids. The CDR3 DNA follows: TGTGCCAGCAGTTACGGGAGCTCCTATAATTCACCCCTCCACTTT. Translated: CASSYGSSYNSPLHF.

This CDR3 is CATSRERGGGLFF. The DNA for the CDR3 is TGTGCCACCAGCAGAGAAAGGGGGGGCGGACTGTTTTTT. This chain uses TRBV15 with TRBJ1-4; tentative D call: TRBD1 (6 bases). Between the trimmed V and J ends, which lost 0 bases and 13 bases, there was a span of 12 bases. The CDR3 runs to 13 residues. CDR1 is LNHNV and CDR2 is YYDKDF in the germline V gene (reference sequence).